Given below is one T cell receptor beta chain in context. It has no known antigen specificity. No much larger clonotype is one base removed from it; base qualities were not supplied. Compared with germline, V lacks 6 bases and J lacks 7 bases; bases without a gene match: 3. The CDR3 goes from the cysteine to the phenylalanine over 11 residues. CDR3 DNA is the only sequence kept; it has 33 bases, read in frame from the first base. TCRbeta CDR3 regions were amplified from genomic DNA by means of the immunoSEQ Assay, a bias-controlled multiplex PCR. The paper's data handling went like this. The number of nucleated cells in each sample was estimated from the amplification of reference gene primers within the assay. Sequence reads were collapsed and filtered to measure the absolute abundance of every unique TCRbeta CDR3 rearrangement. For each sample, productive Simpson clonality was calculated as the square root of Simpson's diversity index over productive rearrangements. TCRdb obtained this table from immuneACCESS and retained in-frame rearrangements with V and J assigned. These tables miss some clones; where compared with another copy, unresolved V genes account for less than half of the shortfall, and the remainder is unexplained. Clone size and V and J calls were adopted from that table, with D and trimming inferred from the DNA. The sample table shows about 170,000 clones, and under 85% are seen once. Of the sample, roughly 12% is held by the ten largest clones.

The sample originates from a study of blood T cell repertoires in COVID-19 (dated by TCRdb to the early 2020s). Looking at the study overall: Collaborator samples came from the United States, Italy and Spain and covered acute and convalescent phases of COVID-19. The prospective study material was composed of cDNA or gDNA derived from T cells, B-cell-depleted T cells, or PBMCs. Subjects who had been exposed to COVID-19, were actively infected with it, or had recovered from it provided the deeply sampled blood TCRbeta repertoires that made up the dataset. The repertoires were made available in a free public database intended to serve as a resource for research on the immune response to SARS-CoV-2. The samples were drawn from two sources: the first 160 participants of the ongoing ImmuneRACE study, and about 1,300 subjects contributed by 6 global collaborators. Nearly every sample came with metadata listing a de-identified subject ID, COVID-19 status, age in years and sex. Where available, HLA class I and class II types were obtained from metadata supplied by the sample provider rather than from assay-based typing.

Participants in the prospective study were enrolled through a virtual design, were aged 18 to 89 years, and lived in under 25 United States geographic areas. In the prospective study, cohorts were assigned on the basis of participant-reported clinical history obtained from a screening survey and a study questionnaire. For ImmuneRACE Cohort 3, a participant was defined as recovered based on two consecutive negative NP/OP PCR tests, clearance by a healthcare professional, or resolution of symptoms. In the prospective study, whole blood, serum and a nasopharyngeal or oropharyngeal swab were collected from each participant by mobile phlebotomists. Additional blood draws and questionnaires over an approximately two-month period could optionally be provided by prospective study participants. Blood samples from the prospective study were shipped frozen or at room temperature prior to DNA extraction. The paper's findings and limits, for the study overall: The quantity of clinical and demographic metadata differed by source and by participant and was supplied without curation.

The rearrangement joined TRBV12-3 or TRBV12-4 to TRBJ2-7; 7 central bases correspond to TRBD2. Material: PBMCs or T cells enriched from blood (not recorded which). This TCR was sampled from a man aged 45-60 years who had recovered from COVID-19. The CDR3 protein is CASSMGGEQYF. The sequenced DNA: TGTGCCAGCAGCATGGGGGGGGAGCAGTACTTC.